The 22 T cell receptor beta chains listed next were all sequenced from one sample in a study of blood T cell repertoires in COVID-19. Repertoires were generated with immunoSEQ multiplex PCR, while TCRdb's copy carries only in-frame clones and drops some. The repertoire holds some 150,000 clones, with about 85% as singletons. Sample: peripheral blood. The receptors were gathered from a man in his 60s with COVID-19, enrolled during active disease.

The CDR3, as DNA: TGTGCCAGCACGGGACTAGCGGGAAACACCGGGGAGCTGTTTTTT. Translated, it gives CASTGLAGNTGELFF. V is TRBV2 and J is TRBJ2-2; 13 positions match TRBD2. The ends lost 7 bases at V and 2 bases at J; junction bases unmatched: 1. Germline CDR1 SNHLY, CDR2 FYNNEI. This CDR3 has 15 residues.

This clone has just one count. This rearrangement joins TRBV10-1 to TRBJ1-1, with D unresolved. The CDR3 is made up of 15 amino acids. Germline CDR1 reads WNHNN; CDR2 reads SYGVQD (reference sequence). Trimming cost V 3 bases and J 1 base, with 12 bases left between them. CDR3 bases: TGCGCCAGCAGTGACCCGTTGGCCCCGAACACTGAAGCTTTCTTT. It encodes CASSDPLAPNTEAFF.

This sequence joins TRBV19 and TRBJ2-1; 11 bases are a match to TRBD1. This CDR3 contains 20 residues. Germline values: CDR1 LNHDA, CDR2 SQIVND (reference sequence). Losses at the gene ends were 3 bases for V and 2 bases for J; bases not matched to a gene: 15. The CDR3 region is CASSMDEGQGVIQAYNEQFF. CDR3 nucleotides: TGTGCCAGTAGTATGGATGAGGGACAGGGGGTCATCCAAGCCTACAATGAGCAGTTCTTC.

The chain employs TRBV10-3 and TRBJ1-6; tentative D call: TRBD1 (5 bases). The CDR3 is 13 residues long. Trimming cost V 10 bases and J 3 bases, with 10 bases left between them. The V gene's germline CDR1 is ENHRY and CDR2 SYGVKD. Here the CDR3 reads CATQADYNSPLHF. CDR3 DNA sequence: TGTGCCACACAGGCTGACTATAATTCACCCCTCCACTTT.

The count of this clone is one. The V call is TRBV18, the J call TRBJ2-7, with D perhaps matching TRBD2 (5 bases). V was pared by 1 base and J by 7 bases, with 8 bases between. This CDR3 comprises 12 residues. CDR1 and CDR2 (germline): KGHSH, LQKENI. In DNA, the CDR3 is TGTGCCAGCTCACCACTCGGGGAAGAGCAGTACTTC. Its protein is CASSPLGEEQYF. The whole variable domain, filled in from reference TRBV18 and TRBJ2-7, reads NAGVMQNPRHLVRRRGQEARLRCSPMKGHSHVYWYRQLPEEGLKFMVYLQKENIIDESGMPKERFSAEFPKEGPSILRIQQVVRGDSAAYFCASSPLGEEQYFGPGTRLTVT.

The genes are TRBV7-8 and TRBJ2-2, with D maybe TRBD2 (6 bases). The V gene's germline CDR1 is SGHVS and CDR2 FQNEAQ. The germline V and J ends were trimmed by 1 base and 0 bases, with 12 bases remaining between them. The CDR3 covers 17 residues. The CDR3 coding sequence is TGTGCCAGCAGCTTAGTGAGGGGAGGCGCGAACACCGGGGAGCTGTTTTTT. It yields the protein CASSLVRGGANTGELFF.

The J gene is TRBJ2-7, the V gene TRBV6-5; TRBD1 matches at 9 bases. This CDR3 comprises 15 residues. J lost 6 bases, V lost 7 bases, and 13 bases had no gene match. CDR1 is MNHEY, CDR2 SVGAGI, per germline. The CDR3 DNA follows: TGTGCCAGCACGACAGGGGGAATACCCCCAACCGAGCAGTACTTC. It is translated as CASTTGGIPPTEQYF.

This clone was counted between two and nine times. The genes are TRBV14 and TRBJ2-1; D is unresolved. Germline V gene lookup returns CDR1 SGHDN and CDR2 FVKESK. Trimming removed 5 bases from V and 6 bases from J, with 5 bases in between. The CDR3 is 11 residues long. In DNA, the CDR3 is TGTGCCAGCAGCTATAGCAATGAGCAGTTCTTC. Translated, it gives CASSYSNEQFF.

The chain has TRBV6-1 and TRBJ2-1; D unclear. V was cut by 1 base and J by 4 bases, with 14 bases left in between. This CDR3 region has 16 residues. Germline V gives CDR1 MNHNS, CDR2 SASEGT. The CDR3 here is CASSEGWVAPYNEQFF. CDR3 nucleotide sequence: TGTGCCAGCAGTGAAGGTTGGGTAGCTCCTTACAATGAGCAGTTCTTC.

J is TRBJ1-5 and V is TRBV5-6; D possibly corresponds to TRBD1 (6 bases). V lost 2 bases and J 1 base, leaving 10 bases between the germline ends. This CDR3 contains 15 residues. Germline-derived CDR1 and CDR2 are SGHDT and YYEEEE. CDR3 sequence: CASSFEGGSNQPQHF. The CDR3 DNA reads TGTGCCAGCAGCTTTGAGGGGGGGAGCAATCAGCCCCAGCATTTT.

The chain couples TRBV6-5 to TRBJ1-5; no clear D gene. Germline CDR1 is MNHEY and CDR2 is SVGAGI. The V gene lost 8 bases and the J gene lost 3 bases, with 8 bases spanning the gap. This CDR3 contains 12 residues. CDR3 sequence: CASGRDNQPQHF. The CDR3 region has the DNA TGTGCCAGCGGACGGGACAATCAGCCCCAGCATTTT.

The V gene is TRBV18, the J gene TRBJ2-5, with 10 bases aligning to TRBD1. This CDR3 has 16 residues. Germline V lookup: CDR1 KGHSH, CDR2 LQKENI. V gave up 2 bases and J gave up 5 bases; unmatched junction bases: 8. The CDR3, as DNA: TGTGCCAGCTCACCAACGGGACAGGGGTCGGGGGAGACCCAGTACTTC. This encodes CASSPTGQGSGETQYF. The entire variable domain, with the rest obtained from reference TRBV18 and TRBJ2-5, is as follows: NAGVMQNPRHLVRRRGQEARLRCSPMKGHSHVYWYRQLPEEGLKFMVYLQKENIIDESGMPKERFSAEFPKEGPSILRIQQVVRGDSAAYFCASSPTGQGSGETQYFGPGTRLLVL.

V gene TRBV2 combines with J gene TRBJ2-1, with D possibly being TRBD2 (6 bases). Deletions cut 3 bases from V and 0 bases from J, with 9 bases between. The CDR3 runs to 15 residues. From germline, CDR1 is SNHLY and CDR2 FYNNEI. CDR3 protein: CASSELASSYNEQFF. The CDR3 DNA reads TGTGCCAGCAGTGAGCTAGCGAGCTCCTACAATGAGCAGTTCTTC.

In its sample, this clone was seen once. V is TRBV7-2 and J is TRBJ2-3; no clear D. The CDR3 has 11 residues. V lost 3 bases to trimming and J lost 6 bases, with 4 bases between them. CDR1 is SGHTA, CDR2 FQGNSA, per germline. CDR3 region: CASSFSDTQYF. DNA of the CDR3: TGTGCCAGCAGCTTCAGTGATACGCAGTATTTT.

This rearrangement joins TRBV18 to TRBJ2-2; D not certain. V was cut by 2 bases and J by 2 bases, with 6 bases left in between. The CDR3 length is 14 residues. CDR1 is KGHSH, CDR2 LQKENI, per germline. The CDR3 nucleotides read TGTGCCAGCTCACCAGCGGTTAACACCGGGGAGCTGTTTTTT. It codes for CASSPAVNTGELFF. Using reference TRBV18 and TRBJ2-2 for the parts outside the CDR3, the full variable domain is NAGVMQNPRHLVRRRGQEARLRCSPMKGHSHVYWYRQLPEEGLKFMVYLQKENIIDESGMPKERFSAEFPKEGPSILRIQQVVRGDSAAYFCASSPAVNTGELFFGEGSRLTVL.

V usage is TRBV9 and J usage is TRBJ1-3; D is uncertain. This CDR3 is built from 16 residues. Trimming pared 0 bases from V and 0 bases from J, leaving 10 bases between. Germline CDR1 reads SGDLS; CDR2 reads YYNGEE. The CDR3 sequence is CASSVGRVTSGNTIYF. The CDR3 nucleotides read TGTGCCAGCAGCGTAGGACGGGTTACCTCTGGAAACACCATATATTTT. Drawing the rest from reference TRBV9 and TRBJ1-3, the complete variable domain is DSGVTQTPKHLITATGQRVTLRCSPRSGDLSVYWYQQSLDQGLQFLIQYYNGEERAKGNILERFSAQQFPDLHSELNLSSLELGDSALYFCASSVGRVTSGNTIYFGEGSWLTVV.

The CDR3 sequence is CASIRREGGEQFF. CDR3 coding DNA: TGTGCCAGTATTAGGCGGGAGGGTGGTGAGCAGTTCTTC. V gene TRBV19 combines with J gene TRBJ2-1; 9 positions agree with TRBD2. CDR1 is LNHDA, CDR2 SQIVND, per germline (reference sequence). This CDR3 has 13 residues. The ends lost 7 bases at V and 9 bases at J; junction bases unmatched: 7.

V is TRBV7-9 and J is TRBJ2-3; D is unclear. The germline gives CDR1 SEHNR, CDR2 FQNEAQ (reference sequence). CDR3 length: 15 residues. The V end was cut by 1 base, the J end by 0 bases, with 8 bases between. CDR3 nucleotide sequence: TGTGCCAGCAGCTTAGGAGCGTTAAGCACAGATACGCAGTATTTT. Amino acid sequence: CASSLGALSTDTQYF.

This chain uses TRBV15 with TRBJ1-2; 10 positions agree with TRBD1. Germline V gene sequence: CDR1 LNHNV, CDR2 YYDKDF (reference sequence). Trimming cost V 4 bases and J 8 bases; bases outside gene matches: 10. CDR3 size: 15 residues. The CDR3, as DNA: TGTGCCACCAGCACAAGACAGGGGGCCTTCGGAGGCTACACCTTC. It yields the protein CATSTRQGAFGGYTF.

The V call is TRBV7-8, the J call TRBJ1-4; TRBD1 might be the D (5 bases). Germline-derived CDR1 and CDR2 are SGHVS and FQNEAQ. The CDR3 runs 14 residues. Trimming stripped 2 bases from V and 3 bases from J, with 7 bases between. The CDR3 DNA reads TGTGCCAGCAGCTTACCGGGGGCTAATGAAAAACTGTTTTTT. This translates into CASSLPGANEKLFF.

The chain couples TRBV18 to TRBJ2-7, with TRBD2 matching 7 bases. V gave up 3 bases and J gave up 2 bases; unmatched junction bases: 4. This CDR3 is built from 14 residues. Germline lookup yields CDR1 KGHSH and CDR2 LQKENI. The CDR3 sequence is CASSPASGTYEQYF. The CDR3 nucleotides are TGTGCCAGCTCACCGGCTAGCGGCACCTACGAGCAGTACTTC.

The rearrangement joins TRBV19 to TRBJ1-1; no definite D call. V lost 7 bases and J lost 1, with 10 bases in between. Germline-derived CDR1 and CDR2 are LNHDA and SQIVND (reference sequence). The CDR3 consists of 13 residues. CDR3 in DNA: TGTGCCAGTACCCTCATGAGGAACACTGAAGCTTTCTTT. Translating it yields CASTLMRNTEAFF.